These T cell receptor beta chains were read from a single sample in a study of blood T cell repertoires in COVID-19. TCRdb keeps only in-frame clones here, not all; method: immunoSEQ multiplex PCR. The repertoire holds around 130,000 clones, with around nine tenths as singletons. The sample taken for sequencing was peripheral blood. The receptors stem from a man between 45 and 60 years old with active or convalescent COVID-19. CDR3s include the opening cysteine and the closing phenylalanine or tryptophan. A D gene is named only where the DNA matches it firmly. Size values are once, few and many counts, or a class for expanded clones, and some rows have none.

NA,TRBV28,NA,TRBJ2-2,CASQSNTGELFF,TGTGCCAGCCAGTCGAACACCGGGGAGCTGTTTTTT
NA,TRBV5-1,NA,TRBJ1-4,CASSAAQTAYEKLFF,TGCGCCAGCAGCGCCGCCCAGACAGCTTATGAAAAACTGTTTTTT
NA,TRBV6-1,NA,TRBJ1-5,CASSERYNQPQHF,TGTGCCAGCAGTGAACGGTATAATCAGCCCCAGCATTTT
NA,TRBV5-4,NA,TRBJ1-2,CASSPVRNYGYTF,TGTGCCAGCAGCCCGGTCCGAAACTATGGCTACACCTTC
NA,TRBV18,NA,TRBJ1-1,CASSIRSENTEAFF,TGTGCCAGCTCAATCAGGTCGGAAAACACTGAAGCTTTCTTT
few,TRBV13,TRBD2,TRBJ2-3,CASSLERGGTDTQYF,TGTGCCAGCAGCTTAGAGCGGGGGGGCACAGATACGCAGTATTTT
NA,TRBV29-1,TRBD1,TRBJ1-1,CSVVKGQPLMNTEAFF,TGCAGCGTCGTAAAGGGACAGCCCCTAATGAACACTGAAGCTTTCTTT
NA,TRBV19,NA,TRBJ1-5,CASSGRDHDQPQHF,TGTGCCAGTAGTGGGCGGGACCATGATCAGCCCCAGCATTTT
NA,TRBV5-1,NA,TRBJ2-1,CASSTGDWSYNEQFF,TGCGCCAGCAGCACAGGGGACTGGTCCTACAATGAGCAGTTCTTC
NA,TRBV21-1,NA,TRBJ2-7,CASSKGTSSYEQYF,TGTGCCAGCAGCAAAGGGACTAGCTCCTACGAGCAGTACTTC
NA,TRBV5-6,NA,TRBJ1-6,CASRDTGYSPLHF,TGTGCCAGCAGGGATACAGGGTACTCACCCCTCCACTTT
NA,TRBV18,NA,TRBJ2-3,CASSPPQGGLADTQYF,TGTGCCAGCTCACCCCCACAGGGAGGGCTAGCAGATACGCAGTATTTT
NA,TRBV7-6,TRBD2,TRBJ2-3,CASSLGTSGSKDTQYF,TGTGCCAGCAGCTTAGGGACTAGCGGGAGTAAAGATACGCAGTATTTT
many,TRBV19,NA,TRBJ1-6,CASSSAVIESPLHF,TGTGCCAGTAGTAGTGCCGTTATAGAATCACCCCTCCACTTT
NA,TRBV9,TRBD1,TRBJ2-2,CASSVGAGGAPTGELFF,TGTGCCAGCAGCGTAGGGGCAGGGGGCGCCCCCACCGGGGAGCTGTTTTTT
NA,TRBV18,NA,TRBJ1-4,CASSYNRERGEKLFF,TGTGCCAGCTCGTACAACCGGGAACGCGGGGAAAAACTGTTTTTT
NA,TRBV18,TRBD2,TRBJ2-5,CASSQTSGGFRETQYF,TGTGCCAGCTCGCAGACTAGCGGGGGTTTTAGAGAGACCCAGTACTTC
NA,TRBV5-6,NA,TRBJ2-3,CASSLGRYTDTQYF,TGTGCCAGCAGCTTGGGGAGATACACAGATACGCAGTATTTT
NA,TRBV5-1,NA,TRBJ2-1,CASSKDKTPYNEQFF,TGCGCCAGCAGCAAGGACAAGACCCCCTACAATGAGCAGTTCTTC
NA,TRBV9,NA,TRBJ2-3,CASSPFRGPGPDTQYF,TGTGCCAGCAGCCCTTTCAGGGGTCCCGGCCCAGATACGCAGTATTTT
NA,TRBV29-1,NA,TRBJ1-1,CSGGAITEAFF,TGCAGCGGCGGCGCGATCACTGAAGCTTTCTTT
NA,TRBV19,NA,TRBJ2-7,CASSRAGRNSYEQYF,TGTGCCAGTAGTCGGGCGGGGCGGAACTCCTACGAGCAGTACTTC
NA,TRBV7-8,TRBD1,TRBJ2-1,CASSLAVTGFDEQFF,TGTGCCAGCAGCTTAGCGGTGACAGGGTTCGATGAGCAGTTCTTC
NA,TRBV6-2/TRBV6-3,NA,TRBJ1-6,CASSYSPVRSPLHF,TGTGCCAGCAGTTACTCGCCGGTTCGTTCACCCCTCCACTTT
NA,TRBV13,NA,TRBJ2-5,CASSRGQGGRGQETQYF,TGTGCCAGCAGCCGCGGACAGGGCGGGCGGGGGCAAGAGACCCAGTACTTC
once,TRBV3-1/TRBV3-2,NA,TRBJ2-3,CASSQTGNAGFLYGTQYF,TGTGCCAGCAGCCAGACAGGGAATGCGGGGTTCTTGTACGGTACGCAGTATTTT
few,TRBV19,TRBD1,TRBJ1-5,CASSFPTGGLYQPQHF,TGTGCCAGTAGTTTCCCGACAGGGGGCTTGTATCAGCCCCAGCATTTT
NA,TRBV19,TRBD1,TRBJ1-2,CASTEQGAGGYTF,TGTGCCAGTACCGAACAGGGGGCAGGTGGCTACACCTTC
NA,TRBV24-1,NA,TRBJ2-1,CATSDLRVYNEQFF,TGTGCCACCAGTGACCTCAGGGTCTACAATGAGCAGTTCTTC
NA,TRBV29-1,NA,TRBJ1-4,CSCGPAGDGELFF,TGCAGCTGCGGACCGGCGGGAGATGGAGAACTGTTTTTT
NA,TRBV4-3,NA,TRBJ2-6,CASSQGHRSSGANVLTF,TGCGCCAGCAGCCAAGGGCACCGGAGCTCTGGGGCCAACGTCCTGACTTTC
NA,TRBV19,NA,TRBJ2-1,CASSIGFEQFF,TGTGCCAGTAGTATCGGGTTTGAGCAGTTCTTC
NA,TRBV5-5,TRBD1,TRBJ1-2,CASSSYGRDRGRSNYGYTF,TGTGCCAGCAGCTCATACGGCCGGGACAGGGGGCGTTCTAACTATGGCTACACCTTC
NA,TRBV11-3,TRBD1,TRBJ2-7,CASSLGDRVDEQYF,TGTGCCAGCAGCTTAGGCGACAGGGTCGACGAGCAGTACTTC
NA,TRBV18,TRBD2,TRBJ2-3,CASSPPGLAGPTDTQYF,TGTGCCAGCTCACCACCGGGACTAGCGGGACCTACAGATACGCAGTATTTT
NA,TRBV4-1,NA,TRBJ2-5,CASSQARGGGQETQYF,TGCGCCAGCAGCCAAGCTAGAGGGGGGGGCCAAGAGACCCAGTACTTC
NA,TRBV12-5,NA,TRBJ1-1,CASGLGGKDTEAFF,TGTGCTAGTGGTTTAGGAGGGAAGGATACTGAAGCTTTCTTT
once,TRBV11-2,NA,TRBJ2-7,CASSFRNGTPSSYEQYF,TGTGCCAGCAGCTTTCGTAACGGGACACCGAGCTCCTACGAGCAGTACTTC
NA,TRBV9,NA,TRBJ1-6,CASSVGTLYNSPLHF,TGTGCCAGCAGCGTAGGGACACTCTATAATTCACCCCTCCACTTT
NA,TRBV6-2/TRBV6-3,NA,TRBJ2-3,CASSYDRQYTDTQYF,TGTGCCAGCAGTTACGATCGACAGTACACAGATACGCAGTATTTT
NA,TRBV7-8,NA,TRBJ1-1,CASSLVWSGNTEAFF,TGTGCCAGCAGCTTAGTTTGGTCGGGGAACACTGAAGCTTTCTTT
few,TRBV27,NA,TRBJ2-2,CASSLFLGELFF,TGTGCCAGCAGTTTATTCCTCGGGGAGCTGTTTTTT
NA,TRBV19,NA,TRBJ2-5,CASSITGSQETQYF,TGTGCCAGTAGTATAACAGGCAGCCAAGAGACCCAGTACTTC
once,TRBV5-4,TRBD2,TRBJ2-2,CASGLAGGRGIGELFF,TGTGCCAGCGGACTAGCGGGAGGAAGGGGAATCGGGGAGCTGTTTTTT
NA,TRBV6-1,NA,TRBJ1-4,CASSVQGPGTNEKLFF,TGTGCCAGCAGTGTTCAGGGGCCCGGGACTAATGAAAAACTGTTTTTT
NA,TRBV14,TRBD1,TRBJ2-7,CASSQNRQGASVQYF,TGTGCCAGCAGCCAAAATCGACAGGGGGCAAGTGTGCAGTACTTC
NA,TRBV28,NA,TRBJ1-4,CASSLWTGDWEKLFF,TGTGCCAGCAGTTTATGGACAGGAGATTGGGAAAAACTGTTTTTT
few,TRBV6-4,NA,TRBJ2-3,CASSDSEAGSTDTQYF,TGTGCCAGCAGTGACTCTGAGGCGGGGAGCACAGATACGCAGTATTTT
NA,TRBV2,TRBD1,TRBJ1-2,CASSEEGAWGYTF,TGTGCCAGCAGTGAAGAGGGGGCCTGGGGCTACACCTTC
once,TRBV10-3,TRBD2,TRBJ2-1,CAIRAFDGGEQFF,TGTGCCATCAGGGCCTTTGACGGGGGGGAGCAGTTCTTC
once,TRBV6-2/TRBV6-3,TRBD2,TRBJ2-2,CASSLRGINTGELFF,TGTGCCAGCAGTTTGCGGGGGATCAACACCGGGGAGCTGTTTTTT
NA,TRBV2,NA,TRBJ2-7,CASSVQKYEQYF,TGTGCCAGCAGTGTCCAGAAGTACGAGCAGTACTTC
NA,TRBV12-5,TRBD1,TRBJ1-5,CASAWGTGYSQPQHF,TGTGCTAGTGCTTGGGGGACAGGGTATTCTCAGCCCCAGCATTTT
NA,TRBV18,TRBD1,TRBJ1-2,CASSRGQGYGYTF,TGTGCCAGCTCACGGGGACAGGGGTATGGCTACACCTTC